This TCR beta chain originates from a study of blood T cells in healthy people across ages. Whole-study findings and limits: A roughly linear fall in TCR beta diversity per million T cells was seen with increasing age.

Looked up from germline, CDR1 is SGDLS and CDR2 is YYNGEE. Trimming took 0 bases from V and 3 from J, leaving 9 bases between them. This CDR3 has 14 residues. Through a sample-barcoded 5' primer and a J-beta primer mix, a second PCR was run for roughly 6 to 12 cycles. TCRdb reprocessed the 5' RACE reads with MiXCR, giving one entry per CDR3 protein. The table shows about a million distinct CDR3 sequences, with around two fifths occurring only once. Turning to this clonotype: Its matching antigen is unknown.

Material: blood. V usage is TRBV9 and J usage is TRBJ1-1, with no clear D. The receptor comes from a man between 18 and 35 years old in good health. The CDR3 reads CASSVGPSYTEAFF. Written as DNA, the CDR3 is TGTGCCAGCAGCGTAGGTCCCAGCTACACTGAAGCTTTCTTT.